This section outlines one T cell receptor (beta chain) sequence together with its context. Its antigen is as yet unknown. This table comes from immunoSEQ multiplex PCR, and its TCRdb copy is limited to in-frame clones, with some not included. The sample records about 47,000 clones, 90% to 95% being singletons. The data belong to a study of graft-versus-host responses after intestinal transplantation. Study-level points and caveats: In patients with graft-donor T cell macrochimerism, allograft graft-versus-host to host-versus-graft clonal ratios were high.

CDR3 length: 12 residues. V lost 3 bases and J lost 6; bases outside the gene matches: 2. CDR1 and CDR2 (germline): SGHRS, YFSETQ. This chain joins TRBV5-1 and TRBJ1-2, with 7 nucleotides matching TRBD1. This TCR was sampled from a human patient who received an intestinal transplant, so some T cells may come from the graft donor. Here the sequenced sample was PBMCs, taken 750 to 800 days after a first intestinal transplant, on the day of a second. For the CDR3, the DNA is TGCGCCAGCAGCTATGACAGGGATGGCTACACCTTC. Amino acid sequence: CASSYDRDGYTF.